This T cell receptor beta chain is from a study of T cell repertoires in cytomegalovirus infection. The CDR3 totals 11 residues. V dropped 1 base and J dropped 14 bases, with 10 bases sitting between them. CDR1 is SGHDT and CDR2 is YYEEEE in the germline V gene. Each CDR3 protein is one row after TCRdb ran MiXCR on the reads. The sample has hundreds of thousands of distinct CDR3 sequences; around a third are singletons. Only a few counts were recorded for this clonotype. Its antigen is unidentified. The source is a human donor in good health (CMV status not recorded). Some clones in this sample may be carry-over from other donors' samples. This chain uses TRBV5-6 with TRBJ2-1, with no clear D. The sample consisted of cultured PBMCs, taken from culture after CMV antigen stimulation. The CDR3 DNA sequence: TGTGCCAGCAGCTTGAGGACGATGAAGTTCTTC. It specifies CASSLRTMKFF.